The source of this TCR beta chain is a study of blood T cell repertoires in COVID-19. For the study at large: Sources were T cells, B-cell-depleted T cells, or PBMCs; the material itself was cDNA or gDNA.

In germline, CDR1 is LGHNA, CDR2 YNFKEQ. V was cut by 0 bases and J by 9 bases, with 7 bases left in between. CDR3 length equals 12 residues. Some clones are missing from TCRdb's copy, which holds only in-frame ones; the method was immunoSEQ multiplex PCR. The sample includes some 120,000 clones, more than 80% of them seen just once. Recruited during active infection, patients (from Seattle) were subsequently followed longitudinally. This clone was seen once. The TCR sequence derives from an elderly woman with COVID-19, enrolled during active disease. The chain combines TRBV4-2 with TRBJ2-3, with no clear D. Sequenced: peripheral blood. Written as DNA, the CDR3 is TGTGCCAGCAGCCAAGAGCCGGAGACGCAGTATTTT. Its translation: CASSQEPETQYF.